This is a list of T cell receptor beta chains from one sample in a study of T cell responses to AZD1222 COVID-19 vaccine. The data were produced by immunoSEQ multiplex PCR, yet TCRdb's version contains in-frame clones alone and is incomplete. The sample includes fewer than 110,000 clones, around 84% of them seen just once. Source: peripheral blood, taken on day 0 of AZD1222 vaccination. These receptors were obtained from an adult in good health. CDR3s include the opening cysteine and the closing phenylalanine or tryptophan.

v_gene: TRBV7-2
j_gene: TRBJ2-7
CDR3aa: CASSLVAQLYEQYF

v_gene: TRBV5-1
j_gene: TRBJ2-7
CDR3aa: CASSLLRGPYEQYF

v_gene: TRBV7-9
j_gene: TRBJ1-3
CDR3aa: CASSSFRDREGNTIYF

v_gene: TRBV9
j_gene: TRBJ1-6
CDR3aa: CASSAQTDVSYNSPLHF

v_gene: TRBV18
j_gene: TRBJ1-4
CDR3aa: CASSPEGGKLFF

v_gene: TRBV11-2
j_gene: TRBJ2-7
CDR3aa: CASSSGQGPTYEQYF

v_gene: TRBV27
j_gene: TRBJ1-5
CDR3aa: CASSTGTGNSNQPQHF

v_gene: TRBV6-2/TRBV6-3
j_gene: TRBJ1-1
CDR3aa: CASSYNRGESEAFF

v_gene: TRBV15
j_gene: TRBJ1-2
CDR3aa: CATSRDLNYGYTF

v_gene: TRBV21-1
j_gene: TRBJ1-4
CDR3aa: CASQGGEKLFF

v_gene: TRBV29-1
j_gene: TRBJ2-6
CDR3aa: CSVSDPFSGANVLTF